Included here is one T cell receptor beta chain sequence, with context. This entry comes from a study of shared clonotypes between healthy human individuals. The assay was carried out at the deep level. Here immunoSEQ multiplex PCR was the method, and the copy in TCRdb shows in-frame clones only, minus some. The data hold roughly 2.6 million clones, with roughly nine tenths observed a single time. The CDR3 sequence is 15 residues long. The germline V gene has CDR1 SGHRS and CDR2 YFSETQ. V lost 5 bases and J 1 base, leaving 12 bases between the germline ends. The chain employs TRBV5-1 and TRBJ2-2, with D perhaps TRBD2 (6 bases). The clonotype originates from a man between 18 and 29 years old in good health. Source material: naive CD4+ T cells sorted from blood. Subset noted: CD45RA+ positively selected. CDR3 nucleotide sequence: TGCGCCAGCAGATCTGGGCGGGGGAACACCGGGGAGCTGTTTTTT. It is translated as CASRSGRGNTGELFF.